This T cell receptor (beta chain) is drawn from a study of molecular identifiers for immune sequencing clone quantification (dated by TCRdb to 2016 to 2018). Context from the whole study: For a replicate experiment, the RNA from either 20,000 or 100,000 naive CD8 T cells was divided into five aliquots, and four of those aliquots went on to sequencing. The study was a methods study using CD8 T cells to benchmark molecular-identifier clustering-based TCR repertoire sequencing (MIDCIRS) and TCR RNA copy counting.

Receptor libraries were prepared by PCR. The run used a NextSeq 500. Bulk TCR libraries were made following a previously described method, with the TCR primers given in Table S5. The Qiagen AllPrep DNA/RNA kit was used to purify total RNA. Before analysis, reads from multiple sequencing runs of one library were combined. Concerning the study's data processing: Reads were retained only if their TCR constant sequence matched exactly, and those retained reads were trimmed to 150 nt and grouped according to their 12-nt molecular barcodes. Reads in each barcode group were sub-clustered using a 15% Levenshtein threshold, and a quality-weighted consensus sequence was built for each RNA molecule. Non-functional sequences were excluded, and lower-count sequences lying one edit away from another sequence were also excluded. Based on fitting two negative binomial distributions, any barcode sub-cluster with under 20% of the maximum read count was discarded. TCRdb reprocessing: public reads trimmed at Q25 with fastp, clones called with MiXCR, in-frame beta chains kept. Records with the same CDR3 protein are collapsed into one entry carrying the most frequent genes and DNA. TCRdb, not the authors, supplied the V and J calls. The table for this sample lists approximately 550,000 distinct CDR3 sequences; around 23% of them were counted only once. The ten largest clones add up to under 0.8% of the sample.

Overall study results and their limits: The naive libraries included spiked-in Jurkat TCR RNA (around nine copies' worth), and this Jurkat TCR RNA is not part of the donor repertoire. Identical TCR molecules sharing a barcode could cause highly expanded clone sizes to be underestimated. Modeling estimated about three recovered TCR RNA copies per cell, compared with about 9.3 by digital PCR, which implies approximately 30% capture efficiency. In CMV-specific effector cells, clones with more than 20 RNA copies contained over 99% of molecules, whereas in naive cells such clones contained under 1% of molecules. Spiked-in Jurkat TCR RNA equivalent to a single cell was reported to be detectable even among approximately 900,000 naive CD8 T cells. When barcode sub-clustering was not used, chimeric consensus sequences inflated TCR diversity, with chimeras reaching as high as 47%.

In the case of this clonotype: Its antigen is still unknown. Since a much larger clone is just one base distant, this may be a read error.

Naive CD8 T cell libraries were made from approximately 20,000 to 1,000,000 sorted cells using 10%, 30% or 50% of purified RNA. On a BD FACSAria II, naive CD8 T cells were FACS-sorted as CD8+CD4-CCR7+CD45RA+ and collected into RLT Plus buffer. To test detection sensitivity, Jurkat RNA equal to around 10 TCR copies was added to samples of about 20,000-1,000,000 naive CD8 T cells. CD8 T cells were enriched with RosetteSep CD8+ T Cell Enrichment Cocktail and Ficoll-Paque, followed by ACK red cell lysis. CDR1 and CDR2 are read off the germline V gene as MGHRA and YSYEKL. There are 16 amino acids in the CDR3, from cysteine to phenylalanine inclusive. The read is trimmed to its CDR3 DNA, 48 bases read in frame from base 1. Trimming takes 6 bases from V and 6 bases from J, and the germline ends sit 21 bases apart.

The sequencing input was naive CD8+ T cells from blood, with Jurkat cell RNA spiked in. The sample's cell subset or site, from its label and the paper: FACS-sorted CD8+CD4-CCR7+CD45RA+ naive T cells. This clonotype was obtained from a human donor in good health. Some libraries in this study had Jurkat cell RNA spiked in. This receptor chain uses TRBV4-1 and TRBJ1-5; TRBD1 is a weak D gene call, 5 bases matching. The nucleotide sequence is given as TGCGCCAGCAGTCAACGCAGGAGGGGTGATTCTCAGCCCCAGCATTTT. Translated, this gives CASSQRRRGDSQPQHF.